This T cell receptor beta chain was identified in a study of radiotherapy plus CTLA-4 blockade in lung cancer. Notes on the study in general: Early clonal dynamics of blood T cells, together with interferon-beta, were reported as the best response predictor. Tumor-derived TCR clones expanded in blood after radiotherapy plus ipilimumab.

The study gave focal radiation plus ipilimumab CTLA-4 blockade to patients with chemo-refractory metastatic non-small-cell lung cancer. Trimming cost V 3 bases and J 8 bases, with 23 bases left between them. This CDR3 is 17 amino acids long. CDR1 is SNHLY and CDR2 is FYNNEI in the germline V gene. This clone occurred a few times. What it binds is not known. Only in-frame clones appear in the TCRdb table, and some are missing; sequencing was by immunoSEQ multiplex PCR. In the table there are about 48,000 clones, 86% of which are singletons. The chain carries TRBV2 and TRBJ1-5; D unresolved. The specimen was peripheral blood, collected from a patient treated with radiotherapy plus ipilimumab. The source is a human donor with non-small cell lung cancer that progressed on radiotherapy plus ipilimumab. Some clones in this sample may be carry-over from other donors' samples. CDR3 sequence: CASSEGDQVLTWKPQHF. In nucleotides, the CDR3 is TGTGCCAGCAGTGAGGGCGATCAGGTTCTGACCTGGAAGCCCCAGCATTTT. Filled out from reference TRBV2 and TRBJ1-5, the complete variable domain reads EPEVTQTPSHQVTQMGQEVILRCVPISNHLYFYWYRQILGQKVEFLVSFYNNEISEKSEIFDDQFSVERPDGSNFTLKIRSTKLEDSAMYFCASSEGDQVLTWKPQHFGDGTRLSIL.